Each of the 29 T cell receptor beta chains below was sequenced from the same sample in a study of PD-L1 blockade in urothelial cancer. The assay was immunoSEQ multiplex PCR, and TCRdb's table has in-frame clones only and misses some. The repertoire includes fewer than 50,000 clones, roughly nine tenths of them detected once, and 6% to 9% sits in the top ten. The starting material was PBMCs, obtained around atezolizumab (anti-PD-L1) treatment. The receptors stem from a man aged 55 to 70 with urothelial cancer.

The chain employs TRBV5-1 and TRBJ1-1; D might be TRBD1 (6 bases). Germline V CDR1 and CDR2: SGHRS, YFSETQ. V dropped 4 bases and J dropped 1 base, with 11 bases sitting between them. There are 14 residues in the CDR3. In DNA, the CDR3 is TGCGCCAGCAGCGGGAGGGGGGGGAACACTGAAGCTTTCTTT. Translation: CASSGRGGNTEAFF.

V is TRBV7-2 and J is TRBJ1-6; TRBD1 matches 8 bases. The CDR3 is 15 residues long. Germline V gene data show CDR1 as SGHTA and CDR2 as FQGNSA. Losses at the gene ends were 5 bases for V and 10 bases for J; bases not matched to a gene: 10. CDR3 DNA: TGTGCCAGCAGCGTAGGACAGGGATTTGGCTCACCCCTCCACTTT. Translation: CASSVGQGFGSPLHF. Full variable domain (rest looked up from reference TRBV7-2 and TRBJ1-6): GAGVSQSPSNKVTEKGKDVELRCDPISGHTALYWYRQSLGQGLEFLIYFQGNSAPDKSGLPSDRFSAERTGGSVSTLTIQRTQQEDSAVYLCASSVGQGFGSPLHFGNGTRLTVT.

The chain has TRBV18 and TRBJ2-7, with D maybe TRBD1 (6 bases). The CDR3 is made up of 14 amino acids. Germline CDR1 KGHSH, CDR2 LQKENI. The V and J ends lost 6 bases and 1 base respectively, with 13 bases between them. The CDR3 loop is CASSPGTTSYEQYF. For the CDR3, the DNA is TGTGCCAGCTCTCCCGGGACAACGTCCTACGAGCAGTACTTC.

Remarks on this clone: Sequence at one end of the junction differs from germline and may be a read error. This chain connects TRBV7-7 to TRBJ2-2; D may be TRBD1 (5 bases). Germline V lookup: CDR1 SSHAT, CDR2 FNYEAQ (reference sequence). This CDR3 spans 16 amino acids. The DNA of the CDR3 is TGTGCTAGCAGCCTCTTAGGGGCCCCGAACACCGGGGAGCTGTTTTTT. Translation: CASSLLGAPNTGELFF.

The chain employs TRBV9 and TRBJ1-1, with D hard to call. This CDR3 contains 14 residues. V dropped 4 bases and J dropped 1 base, with 11 bases sitting between them. Germline values: CDR1 SGDLS, CDR2 YYNGEE. The CDR3 sequence is CASSLAARNTEAFF. The CDR3 DNA reads as TGTGCCAGCAGCCTAGCCGCCAGGAACACTGAAGCTTTCTTT.

This clone was recorded a few times. The chain is built from TRBV27 and TRBJ1-5; D not certain. Germline V lookup: CDR1 MNHEY, CDR2 SMNVEV (reference sequence). The V gene lost 2 bases and the J gene lost 0 bases, with 14 bases spanning the gap. The CDR3 runs 17 residues. The CDR3 spells CASSLIPPTSSNQPQHF. CDR3 nucleotides: TGTGCCAGCAGTTTAATCCCCCCGACTAGTAGCAATCAGCCCCAGCATTTT.

This clone has a single count. The gene calls are TRBV7-2 and TRBJ1-2, with 9 bases lining up with TRBD1. The germline CDR1 and CDR2 sequences are SGHTA and FQGNSA. The CDR3 length is 14 residues. V lost 5 bases, J lost 8 bases, and 9 bases stayed unmatched. CDR3 nucleotides: TGTGCCAGCAGCCACCCACAGGGGGCGGGCGGCTACACCTTC. This encodes CASSHPQGAGGYTF. Full variable domain (missing parts from reference TRBV7-2 and TRBJ1-2): GAGVSQSPSNKVTEKGKDVELRCDPISGHTALYWYRQSLGQGLEFLIYFQGNSAPDKSGLPSDRFSAERTGGSVSTLTIQRTQQEDSAVYLCASSHPQGAGGYTFGSGTRLTVV.

V usage is TRBV30 and J usage is TRBJ1-3; D unclear. Trimming removed 0 bases from V and 2 bases from J, with 8 bases in between. The CDR3 spans 14 residues. Germline CDR1 reads GTSNPN; CDR2 reads SVGIG (reference sequence). CDR3 amino acids: CAWSVQSTGNTIYF. DNA of the CDR3: TGTGCCTGGAGTGTACAATCCACTGGAAACACCATATATTTT.

V gene TRBV11-3 combines with J gene TRBJ2-1, with a weak D call TRBD1 (6 bases). The length of the CDR3 is 14 residues. V lost 3 bases, J lost 1 base, and 7 bases lay in between. The V gene's germline CDR1 is SGHNT and CDR2 YENEEA. CDR3 protein: CASSFGTSYNEQFF. The DNA of the CDR3 is TGTGCCAGCAGCTTCGGGACATCCTACAATGAGCAGTTCTTC. The entire variable domain, with the rest obtained from reference TRBV11-3 and TRBJ2-1, is as follows: EAGVVQSPRYKIIEKKQPVAFWCNPISGHNTLYWYLQNLGQGPELLIRYENEEAVDDSQLPKDRFSAERLKGVDSTLKIQPAELGDSAVYLCASSFGTSYNEQFFGPGTRLTVL.

V and J are TRBV6-5 and TRBJ2-5; 12 nucleotides align to TRBD2. This CDR3 contains 15 residues. After removal of 2 bases from V and 4 bases from J, the junction contained 2 bases not matched to a gene. Germline lookup yields CDR1 MNHEY and CDR2 SVGAGI. The CDR3 sequence is CASSYRGLAGETQYF. For the CDR3, the DNA is TGTGCCAGCAGTTACCGGGGACTAGCGGGAGAGACCCAGTACTTC.

The table lists this clone with a count of one. The rearrangement joins TRBV6-4 to TRBJ2-3; D call uncertain. CDR1 and CDR2 from the germline V gene are MRHNA and SNTAGT. The V end lost 8 bases, the J end lost 11 bases, and 8 bases lay between the germline ends. This CDR3 spans 9 amino acids. CDR3 in DNA: TGTGCCAGCCCCGGTGGGCAGTATTTT. It codes for CASPGGQYF.

V is TRBV11-2 and J is TRBJ2-1, with 9 bases fitting TRBD2. The CDR3 extends over 18 amino acids. Germline V gene lookup returns CDR1 SGHAT and CDR2 FQNNGV. The V segment lost 3 bases and the J segment 0 bases; nucleotides outside the gene matches: 9. CDR3 residues: CASSFGGGAPSSYNEQFF. For the CDR3, the DNA is TGTGCCAGCAGCTTTGGCGGGGGGGCCCCTTCCTCCTACAATGAGCAGTTCTTC.

The gene calls are TRBV5-1 and TRBJ2-4, with a weak D call TRBD2 (6 bases). Germline loops: CDR1 SGHRS, CDR2 YFSETQ. This CDR3 has 16 amino acids. Trimming left V 1 base short and J 0 bases short, with 11 bases between. DNA of the CDR3: TGCGCCAGCAGCTTGTCGTCGGGAGAAGCCAAAAACATTCAGTACTTC. It encodes CASSLSSGEAKNIQYF.

The rearrangement joins TRBV6-1 to TRBJ2-1, with D possibly TRBD1 on 6 matching bases. The germline gives CDR1 MNHNS, CDR2 SASEGT. Trimming pared 9 bases from V and 0 bases from J, leaving 15 bases between. The CDR3 runs 15 residues. The CDR3 here is CASIQGFFSYNEQFF. The CDR3 DNA follows: TGTGCCAGTATACAGGGATTTTTCTCCTACAATGAGCAGTTCTTC.

This chain uses TRBV6-1 with TRBJ1-1, with D hard to call. V dropped 0 bases and J dropped 13 bases, with 18 bases sitting between them. The CDR3 is made up of 14 amino acids. Germline V gene lookup returns CDR1 MNHNS and CDR2 SASEGT. The CDR3 DNA sequence: TGTGCCAGCAGTGAAGCGCTGTTAGGAGCGAATGGTTTCTTT. Its protein is CASSEALLGANGFF.

The V call is TRBV5-1, the J call TRBJ1-3; the D is unclear. V was trimmed by 0 bases and J by 3 bases, leaving 7 bases between them. CDR3 length: 14 amino acids. Germline lookup yields CDR1 SGHRS and CDR2 YFSETQ. CDR3 in DNA: TGCGCCAGCAGCTTGGGGTCAGGTGGAAACACCATATATTTT. As protein: CASSLGSGGNTIYF. Combining the CDR3 with reference TRBV5-1 and TRBJ1-3 gives the whole variable domain KAGVTQTPRYLIKTRGQQVTLSCSPISGHRSVSWYQQTPGQGLQFLFEYFSETQRNKGNFPGRFSGRQFSNSRSEMNVSTLELGDSALYLCASSLGSGGNTIYFGEGSWLTVV.

The gene calls are TRBV9 and TRBJ1-3; D might be TRBD1 (6 bases). From germline, CDR1 is SGDLS and CDR2 YYNGEE. The V and J ends lost 4 bases and 6 bases respectively, with 20 bases between them. The CDR3 consists of 16 residues. CDR3 protein: CASSPTTGQRLNTIYF. CDR3 nucleotides: TGTGCCAGCAGCCCCACCACTGGACAGCGCCTAAACACCATATATTTT.

The V call is TRBV27, the J call TRBJ2-3; TRBD2 matches at 13 bases. CDR1 and CDR2 (germline): MNHEY, SMNVEV (reference sequence). This CDR3 is 17 amino acids long. J was trimmed by 2 bases and V by 4 bases; bases with no gene match: 6. CDR3 sequence reads: CASSSPGLAGSTDTQYF. CDR3 nucleotide sequence: TGTGCCAGCAGTTCACCGGGACTAGCGGGGTCCACAGATACGCAGTATTTT.

This chain links TRBV5-1 with TRBJ2-3, with no clear D. The CDR3 covers 12 residues. Trimming pared 4 bases from V and 3 bases from J, leaving 6 bases between. Germline lookup yields CDR1 SGHRS and CDR2 YFSETQ. CDR3 in DNA: TGCGCCAGCAGCCGTAATACAGATACGCAGTATTTT. Protein: CASSRNTDTQYF.

The J gene is TRBJ2-1, the V gene TRBV18; D not resolved. The CDR3 runs 13 residues. Germline CDR1 KGHSH, CDR2 LQKENI. With 4 bases removed from V and 0 bases from J, the gap between germline ends came to 4 bases. CDR3 loop: CASSQSSYNEQFF. CDR3 nucleotide sequence: TGTGCCAGCTCACAGAGCTCCTACAATGAGCAGTTCTTC.

The chain has TRBV7-8 and TRBJ1-4; 9 bases are a match to TRBD1. This CDR3 comprises 16 residues. Germline values: CDR1 SGHVS, CDR2 FQNEAQ. The junction had 5 bases not matched to a gene; V was cut back by 3 bases and J by 3 bases. CDR3 coding DNA: TGTGCCAGCAGCTTCAACCGGGACAGGGCTAATGAAAAACTGTTTTTT. Protein: CASSFNRDRANEKLFF.

This sequence joins TRBV30 and TRBJ1-2; no clear D. V was clipped by 5 bases and J by 4 bases, with 11 bases between them. The CDR3 sequence is 12 residues long. Per the germline V gene, CDR1 is GTSNPN and CDR2 is SVGIG (reference sequence). CDR3 nucleotides: TGTGCCTGGGACCCAACGGGCTATGGCTACACCTTC. Its protein product is CAWDPTGYGYTF. The full variable domain, in which reference TRBV30 and TRBJ1-2 provide the parts outside the CDR3, is SQTIHQWPATLVQPVGSPLSLECTVEGTSNPNLYWYRQAAGRGLQLLFYSVGIGQISSEVPQNLSASRPQDRQFILSSKKLLLSDSGFYLCAWDPTGYGYTFGSGTRLTVV.

This clone was counted once. J is TRBJ1-5 and V is TRBV4-1; maybe TRBD1 (6 bases). Germline CDR1 reads MGHRA; CDR2 reads YSYEKL. The length of the CDR3 is 16 residues. Trimming left V 0 bases short and J 8 bases short, with 17 bases between. The CDR3 loop reads CASSQDGPGGAEPQHF. The CDR3 coding sequence is TGCGCCAGCAGCCAAGATGGGCCTGGGGGGGCCGAGCCCCAGCATTTT.

This clone was seen once. CDR3 sequence reads: CASSLKAGGPDTQYF. In DNA form, the CDR3 reads TGTGCCAGCAGTTTAAAAGCGGGGGGTCCAGATACGCAGTATTTT. The V gene is TRBV27, the J gene TRBJ2-3; 9 positions agree with TRBD2. Losses at the gene ends were 2 bases for V and 4 bases for J; bases not matched to a gene: 4. The CDR3 spans 15 residues. Germline loops: CDR1 MNHEY, CDR2 SMNVEV (reference sequence).

The chain employs TRBV7-2 and TRBJ1-3, with 9 bases aligning to TRBD1. CDR3 length equals 16 residues. Losses at the gene ends were 5 bases for V and 4 bases for J; bases not matched to a gene: 9. Germline CDR1 reads SGHTA; CDR2 reads FQGNSA. The CDR3 here is CASSRYTGGSGNTIYF. For the CDR3, the DNA is TGTGCCAGCAGCCGATATACAGGGGGCTCAGGAAACACCATATATTTT.

The chain recombines TRBV9 with TRBJ2-2; 9 nucleotides line up with TRBD1. Germline loops: CDR1 SGDLS, CDR2 YYNGEE. This CDR3 is 16 amino acids long. V lost 4 bases to trimming and J lost 1 base; unmatched junction nucleotides: 5. CDR3 loop: CASSIQTGGNTGELFF. For the CDR3, the DNA is TGTGCCAGCAGCATTCAGACAGGGGGGAACACCGGGGAGCTGTTTTTT.

J is TRBJ2-7 and V is TRBV25-1; 8 bases match TRBD1. The V segment lost 4 bases and the J segment 6 bases; nucleotides outside the gene matches: 11. The CDR3 has 15 amino acids. Germline lookup yields CDR1 MGHDK and CDR2 SYGVNS. The CDR3 protein is CASSATGTGFREQYF. The DNA of the CDR3 is TGTGCCAGCAGTGCCACCGGGACAGGATTTCGCGAGCAGTACTTC.

V gene TRBV4-1 combines with J gene TRBJ2-7; D is unresolved. CDR3 size: 15 residues. Germline V gene sequence: CDR1 MGHRA, CDR2 YSYEKL. The V end lost 0 bases, the J end lost 0 bases, and 9 bases lay between the germline ends. The CDR3, as DNA: TGCGCCAGCAGCCAAGATCGTGCGGACTCCTACGAGCAGTACTTC. Encoded protein: CASSQDRADSYEQYF.

The chain joins TRBV28 to TRBJ1-2; D ambiguous. This CDR3 contains 13 residues. CDR1 MDHEN and CDR2 SYDVKM come from the germline V gene. V lost 3 bases, J lost 7 bases, and 12 bases lay in between. DNA for the CDR3: TGTGCCAGCAGTTTCCGGAGGGTGGGTGGCTACACCTTC. Translation gives CASSFRRVGGYTF.